The TCR beta chain under discussion was sequenced for a study of CD4 and CD8 cells across lung adenocarcinoma regions. TCRdb independently ran MiXCR on the PCR reads; one entry per CDR3 protein. The sample includes about 25,000 distinct CDR3 sequences, less than 60% seen only once; the top ten take around 50%. Note on this clonotype: At one boundary the junction diverges from the germline segment, which might be a read error.

Localized lung adenocarcinoma, a non-small cell lung cancer, affected the donors. This TCR derives from a male donor with lung adenocarcinoma. The CD4 and CD8 labels of this study may be unreliable. Sequencing input: CD8+ T cells from the center of a lung tumor.

The DNA for the CDR3 is TGTGGCAGCAGTGACACAGATACCCAGTATTTC. Translation: CGSSDTDTQYF. The rearrangement links TRBV6-1 to TRBJ2-3; D is uncertain. CDR3 length equals 11 residues. Per the germline V gene, CDR1 is MNHNS and CDR2 is SASEGT.